The rows below give T cell receptor beta chains drawn from one sample of a study of response to subunit inactivated influenza vaccine. TCRdb ran MiXCR on the RT-PCR reads and lists one entry per CDR3 protein. Of over 650,000 distinct CDR3 sequences in the sample, approximately 18% were seen once. Sequenced here: PBMCs from blood, sampled around 5 days after vaccination. These TCRs come from a man between 45 and 60 years old who received an inactivated influenza vaccine. Both conserved end residues are trimmed from each CDR3.

CDR3 protein	V gene	J gene
ASSQDAGSTFEQF	TRBV4-3	TRBJ2-1
ASSLSGSGTQY	TRBV5-1	TRBJ2-5
ASSLSSSSYNEQF	TRBV7-2	TRBJ2-1
ASSQETSGSTDTQY	TRBV4-2	TRBJ2-3
SVGTGMDNEQF	TRBV29-1	TRBJ2-1
ASSRRAESEQF	TRBV27	TRBJ2-1
ASSLVLGRLHTDGQY	TRBV11-2	TRBJ2-7
ASGMGNTIY	TRBV12-3/TRBV12-4	TRBJ1-3
SASDSPSYNEQF	TRBV20-1	TRBJ2-1
ASSLVPLDTQY	TRBV7-2	TRBJ2-3
ASSFSANEKLF	TRBV12-3/TRBV12-4	TRBJ1-4
ASSLQTPITLGTYEQY	TRBV7-8	TRBJ2-7
ASSLWRGGSYNEQF	TRBV5-1	TRBJ2-1
ASSPDRGRGEKLF	TRBV4-3	TRBJ1-4
AWTHKVDTQY	TRBV30	TRBJ2-3
ASSQEGIGGNTIY	TRBV4-3	TRBJ1-3
ASSPEPTSGREETQY	TRBV12-3/TRBV12-4	TRBJ2-5
SVDPGLTGELF	TRBV29-1	TRBJ2-2
ASSPPEDGRGGTDTQY	TRBV18	TRBJ2-3
ALGGKGSDYEQY	TRBV7-9	TRBJ2-7
SAPSGGSAGEQY	TRBV20-1	TRBJ2-7
ASSSYRGLHYGYT	TRBV28	TRBJ1-2
SASLGAGGELF	TRBV20-1	TRBJ2-2
ASSSKGQFYEQY	TRBV7-9	TRBJ2-7
ASSSPTGGAGELF	TRBV11-2	TRBJ2-2
ASSPGTSGRGSSYNEQF	TRBV14	TRBJ2-1
ASSRGRPAYEQY	TRBV3-1	TRBJ2-7
ASSLWDREETQY	TRBV5-6	TRBJ2-5
ASSLVFGHVDQPQH	TRBV7-8	TRBJ1-5